These 23 T cell receptor beta chains came from one sample sequenced in a study of shared clonotypes between healthy human individuals. Clones were read by immunoSEQ multiplex PCR, and TCRdb kept only the in-frame ones, dropping some. The profile covers around 550,000 clones, with approximately 95% appearing a single time and approximately 0.11% taken by the ten largest. CD8 cells classed as naive were CD45RO-negative and positively selected for CCR7, excluding terminally differentiated effector memory CD45RA+ cells. Specimen: naive CD8+ T cells sorted from blood. The origin of the receptors is a woman in her 30s in good health.

CDR3 region: CASRELAEAYEQYF. The CDR3 nucleotides are TGTGCCAGCAGAGAACTAGCGGAAGCCTACGAGCAGTACTTC. The V gene is TRBV28, the J gene TRBJ2-7; TRBD2 matches at 8 bases. Trimming at V came to 6 bases and at J to 2 bases, leaving 6 bases not matched to a gene. This CDR3 region has 14 residues. Germline V gives CDR1 MDHEN, CDR2 SYDVKM.

This clone was seen once. The gene calls are TRBV6-5 and TRBJ1-1; D may be TRBD1 (5 bases). Trimming shortened V by 0 bases and J by 2 bases, and 10 bases separated the two germline ends. There are 15 residues in the CDR3. Germline V gene lookup returns CDR1 MNHEY and CDR2 SVGAGI. The CDR3 sequence is CASSYSSQGNTEAFF. CDR3 DNA: TGTGCCAGCAGTTACTCGAGCCAGGGAAACACTGAAGCTTTCTTT.

V gene TRBV7-9 combines with J gene TRBJ1-4; possible D gene TRBD1, 6 bases. Trimming took 2 bases from V and 5 from J, leaving 12 bases between them. Germline CDR1 SEHNR, CDR2 FQNEAQ (reference sequence). This CDR3 comprises 15 residues. The CDR3 sequence is CASSLPGGQNEKLFF. As DNA, the CDR3 is TGTGCCAGCAGCTTACCGGGGGGGCAAAATGAAAAACTGTTTTTT.

CDR3 residues: CASSLVSAGAGNEQFF. The CDR3 DNA reads as TGTGCCAGCAGCTTAGTTAGCGCGGGAGCAGGGAATGAGCAGTTCTTC. V is TRBV11-2 and J is TRBJ2-1; 7 bases match TRBD2. The CDR3 contains 16 residues. CDR1 SGHAT and CDR2 FQNNGV come from the germline V gene. V lost 1 base to trimming and J lost 7 bases; unmatched junction nucleotides: 10.

The chain joins TRBV18 to TRBJ2-7; D is unclear. The V end was cut by 0 bases, the J end by 2 bases, with 5 bases between. The length of the CDR3 is 13 residues. Germline values: CDR1 KGHSH, CDR2 LQKENI. The CDR3 sequence: CASSPPTAYEQYF. The CDR3 nucleotides are TGTGCCAGCTCACCACCGACGGCCTACGAGCAGTACTTC. Supplemented by reference TRBV18 and TRBJ2-7, the full variable domain reads NAGVMQNPRHLVRRRGQEARLRCSPMKGHSHVYWYRQLPEEGLKFMVYLQKENIIDESGMPKERFSAEFPKEGPSILRIQQVVRGDSAAYFCASSPPTAYEQYFGPGTRLTVT.

The V call is TRBV29-1, the J call TRBJ1-2, with no clear D. The V and J ends lost 7 bases and 6 bases respectively, with 15 bases between them. In germline, CDR1 is SQVTM, CDR2 ANQGSEA. This CDR3 region has 12 residues. The CDR3 sequence is CSADAGLDGYTF. The DNA of the CDR3 is TGCAGCGCCGACGCGGGCCTGGATGGCTACACCTTC.

This chain links TRBV10-2 with TRBJ1-1; D remains unclear. Trimming left V 7 bases short and J 0 bases short, with 3 bases between. The CDR3 contains 11 residues. The V gene's germline CDR1 is WSHSY and CDR2 SAAADI. CDR3 coding DNA: TGCGCCAGCACCATGAACACTGAAGCTTTCTTT. This encodes CASTMNTEAFF.

The chain carries TRBV7-6 and TRBJ2-1, with a tentative D call TRBD1 (6 bases). Between the trimmed V and J ends, which lost 4 bases and 0 bases, there was a span of 16 bases. The CDR3 covers 17 residues. Germline V gene sequence: CDR1 SGHVS, CDR2 FNYEAQ. The CDR3 spells CASSSGVAPRSYNEQFF. The CDR3 DNA sequence: TGTGCCAGCAGCTCAGGGGTTGCGCCCCGCTCCTACAATGAGCAGTTCTTC.

In its sample, this clone was seen once. The chain employs TRBV5-4 and TRBJ2-5; 9 nucleotides match TRBD1. This CDR3 spans 15 amino acids. The V and J ends lost 2 bases and 1 base, in that order; junction bases with no gene match: 3. Germline V gives CDR1 SGHNT, CDR2 YYREEE (reference sequence). The CDR3 loop is CASSFATGGQETQYF. The DNA of the CDR3 is TGTGCCAGCAGCTTCGCGACAGGGGGCCAAGAGACCCAGTACTTC.

This sequence joins TRBV7-8 and TRBJ1-5, with 9 nucleotides matching TRBD1. CDR1 is SGHVS and CDR2 is FQNEAQ in the germline V gene. The length of the CDR3 is 14 residues. V was clipped by 2 bases and J by 5 bases; unmatched bases: 1. CDR3 nucleotide sequence: TGTGCCAGCAGCTTAAGACAGGGGGATCAGCCCCAGCATTTT. The encoded protein is CASSLRQGDQPQHF.

The chain employs TRBV7-8 and TRBJ2-7; 7 bases match TRBD1. Per germline, CDR1 SGHVS and CDR2 FQNEAQ. This CDR3 is 13 amino acids long. V gave up 6 bases and J gave up 2 bases; unmatched junction bases: 4. The CDR3 nucleotides read TGTGCCAGCAGGCATGGACAGGCCTACGAGCAGTACTTC. It specifies CASRHGQAYEQYF.

The rearrangement joins TRBV25-1 to TRBJ2-2; possibly TRBD2 for D (5 bases). This CDR3 spans 14 amino acids. Trimming removed 6 bases at V and 5 bases at J, with 13 bases between. CDR1 and CDR2 (germline): MGHDK, SYGVNS. CDR3 loop: CASSDARATGELFF. For the CDR3, the DNA is TGTGCCAGCAGCGACGCGAGGGCGACCGGGGAGCTGTTTTTT.

For the CDR3, the DNA is TGTGCCAGCGGGGGGACAGGGACTTACAATGAGCAGTTCTTC. Residues: CASGGTGTYNEQFF. This chain links TRBV6-4 with TRBJ2-1, with 9 bases that match TRBD1. From germline, CDR1 is MRHNA and CDR2 SNTAGT. V gave up 8 bases and J gave up 4 bases; unmatched junction bases: 6. The CDR3 is 14 residues long.

The chain employs TRBV30 and TRBJ1-2; D is undetermined. CDR3 length equals 16 residues. Trimming removed 0 bases from V and 8 bases from J, with 22 bases in between. Germline CDR1 is GTSNPN and CDR2 is SVGIG (reference sequence). CDR3 residues: CAWSVRLGILPRGYTF. CDR3 DNA sequence: TGTGCCTGGAGTGTCCGTCTGGGGATATTACCGAGGGGCTACACCTTC.

This chain uses TRBV6-6 with TRBJ2-7; D is unclear. Trimming took 4 bases from V and 2 from J, leaving 15 bases between them. The CDR3 has 15 residues. Germline V lookup: CDR1 MNHNY, CDR2 SVGAGI (reference sequence). CDR3 sequence reads: CASSSVGWQPYEQYF. In nucleotides, the CDR3 is TGTGCCAGCAGTTCTGTTGGGTGGCAACCCTACGAGCAGTACTTC.

The J gene is TRBJ2-7, the V gene TRBV6-1, with 10 nucleotides matching TRBD2. The CDR3 length is 17 residues. Trimming removed 6 bases from V and 2 bases from J; junction bases left unmatched: 13. From germline, CDR1 is MNHNS and CDR2 SASEGT. As DNA, the CDR3 is TGTGCCAGCAGGGAATACCCCGGGACTAGCGCAACCTACGAGCAGTACTTC. The encoded protein is CASREYPGTSATYEQYF.

This chain connects TRBV7-9 to TRBJ1-3, with D unresolved. The length of the CDR3 is 15 residues. The germline V and J ends were trimmed by 1 base and 1 base, with 8 bases remaining between them. Per the germline V gene, CDR1 is SEHNR and CDR2 is FQNEAQ (reference sequence). The CDR3 spells CASSLESLSGNTIYF. The CDR3 region has the DNA TGTGCCAGCAGCTTAGAGTCGTTGTCTGGAAACACCATATATTTT.

This rearrangement joins TRBV2 to TRBJ2-7; D possibly corresponds to TRBD2 (6 bases). The CDR3 is 12 amino acids. V was clipped by 5 bases and J by 3 bases, with 8 bases between them. Germline CDR1 and CDR2: SNHLY and FYNNEI. The CDR3 DNA reads TGTGCCAGCAGTCCGACTAGCTACGAGCAGTACTTC. Its translation is CASSPTSYEQYF.

The chain carries TRBV27 and TRBJ2-7; D may correspond to TRBD1 or TRBD2 (5 bases each). The CDR3 covers 14 residues. V lost 3 bases and J 3 bases, leaving 12 bases between the germline ends. The V gene's germline CDR1 is MNHEY and CDR2 SMNVEV (reference sequence). CDR3 protein: CASSFYGTSYEQYF. The CDR3 nucleotides are TGTGCCAGCAGTTTCTACGGGACCAGCTACGAGCAGTACTTC.

The CDR3 DNA reads TGCGCCAGCAGCCAAGGCCGGGCTCACACTGAAGCTTTCTTT. This encodes CASSQGRAHTEAFF. The J gene is TRBJ1-1, the V gene TRBV4-1; D gene ambiguous. Germline V gives CDR1 MGHRA, CDR2 YSYEKL. Trimming pared 1 base from V and 3 bases from J, leaving 9 bases between. This CDR3 contains 14 residues.

V is TRBV27 and J is TRBJ2-5; 8 bases match TRBD2. V lost 2 bases to trimming and J lost 1 base; unmatched junction nucleotides: 9. The germline CDR1 and CDR2 sequences are MNHEY and SMNVEV (reference sequence). The CDR3 is made up of 17 amino acids. CDR3: CASSLGLAGGAQETQYF. The CDR3 DNA is TGTGCCAGCAGTTTAGGGCTGGCGGGAGGCGCCCAAGAGACCCAGTACTTC.

Remarks on this clone: Germline is not matched at one junction end, which may reflect a read error. The rearrangement joins TRBV7-9 to TRBJ2-1; D is perhaps TRBD2 (5 bases). CDR1 SEHNR and CDR2 FQNEAQ come from the germline V gene (reference sequence). The CDR3 consists of 13 residues. CDR3 DNA sequence: TGTGCCGGCAGCCTACCGGGGTACAATGAGCAGTTCTTC. Encoded protein: CAGSLPGYNEQFF.

The V and J genes are TRBV5-4 and TRBJ2-7, with D uncertain. Deletions cut 4 bases from V and 0 bases from J, with 11 bases between. Germline CDR1 reads SGHNT; CDR2 reads YYREEE (reference sequence). CDR3 size: 14 residues. Written as DNA, the CDR3 is TGTGCCAGCAGCCAGGTCCCAAGCTCCTACGAGCAGTACTTC. Protein sequence: CASSQVPSSYEQYF.